What follows describes a single TCR beta chain. The sample holds many counts of this clonotype. Its binding antigen is unknown. The input lacks base qualities; no much larger clone sits a single base away. Sequenced on an Illumina HiSeq 2500. TCR beta libraries were prepared by quantitative 5'-RACE with molecular barcodes. The original pipeline was this. Disease-linked TCR variants were identified with a new computational method built on a probabilistic model of VDJ rearrangement. Starting from the raw public reads, TCRdb applied fastp trimming at Q25, assembled clones with MiXCR and retained in-frame beta chains. Each CDR3 protein gets just one entry, which takes the most common genes and DNA from the rows behind it. None of the V and J calls come from the authors' own analysis; TCRdb made them. The sample table contains about 360,000 distinct CDR3 sequences; only one count was recorded for 20% of them. The top ten clonotypes cover under 15% of the sample.

The data belong to a study of CD8 T cells in ankylosing spondylitis (dated by TCRdb to the late 2010s). With regard to the full study: To find TCR variants linked to disease, the study profiled T cell receptor beta repertoires in ankylosing spondylitis patients and healthy donors. Peripheral blood was sampled, and synovial fluid was additionally collected from ankylosing spondylitis patients. The full study cohort was made up of about two dozen ankylosing spondylitis patients and fewer than 120 healthy donors.

Overall study results and their limits: Some motif variants had previously been reported in the synovial fluid and blood of reactive arthritis patients, which suggests shared mechanisms of disease initiation. Significant enrichment of the disease-linked clones was reported in matched synovial fluid samples from ankylosing spondylitis patients. A CD8+ phenotype was shown by the disease-linked clones, which were found at relatively low frequencies in peripheral blood. Blood from ankylosing spondylitis patients appeared to be characterized by a TCR beta motif made up of several highly homologous amino acid variants.

The clonotype comes from a male donor with ankylosing spondylitis or in good health (not recorded which). Sequenced sample: blood, either unsorted or a sorted T cell fraction (not recorded which).

The CDR3: CSARAGAGGPSDTQYF. The sequence in DNA is TGCAGTGCTAGAGCTGGGGCGGGGGGCCCCTCAGATACGCAGTATTTT. This chain is built from TRBV20-1 and TRBJ2-3; 8 junctional bases match TRBD2. Taken from cysteine to phenylalanine, the CDR3 has 16 residues. Only the CDR3 part of the read is kept: 48 bases, read in frame from the first base. Unmatched junction bases come to 10, with V trimmed by 1 base and J by 4 bases. CDR1 and CDR2 were assigned from the germline V gene (reference sequence) as DFQATT and SNEGSKA.